This passage covers 22 T cell receptor beta chains from one sample sequenced in a study of immune evolution from preneoplasia to lung adenocarcinoma. Sequenced by immunoSEQ multiplex PCR; TCRdb stores in-frame clones only, minus some. The sample records roughly 40,000 clones, approximately 80% being singletons. Sequences were obtained from FFPE invasive lung adenocarcinoma tissue. The source of these receptors is a person in their sixties with lung adenocarcinoma.

Only a few counts were recorded for this clone. The chain has TRBV5-4 and TRBJ1-1; D uncertain. This CDR3 region has 13 residues. From germline, CDR1 is SGHNT and CDR2 YYREEE (reference sequence). With 0 bases removed from V and 4 bases from J, the gap between germline ends came to 7 bases. The CDR3 loop is CASSLEVRTEAFF. DNA of the CDR3: TGTGCCAGCAGCTTGGAGGTCCGCACTGAAGCTTTCTTT.

This chain uses TRBV5-6 with TRBJ2-5; D assignment may be TRBD1 or TRBD2 (5 bases each). This CDR3 comprises 16 residues. The V and J ends lost 4 bases and 5 bases respectively, with 21 bases between them. Germline CDR1 is SGHDT and CDR2 is YYEEEE. The DNA of the CDR3 is TGTGCCAGCAGCGCCCACCCCCGGGACGGATGGGAGACCCAGTACTTC. This translates into CASSAHPRDGWETQYF.

This clone came up once. V and J are TRBV28 and TRBJ2-7; TRBD2 agrees at 9 bases. V shed 7 bases, J shed 3 bases, and the junction held 7 bases outside the gene matches. Germline assignment: CDR1 MDHEN and CDR2 SYDVKM. The CDR3 extends over 14 amino acids. The chain's CDR3 is CASTLTSGNYEQYF. The CDR3 DNA follows: TGTGCCAGCACCTTGACTAGCGGTAACTACGAGCAGTACTTC. Looking up the rest from reference TRBV28 and TRBJ2-7 gives the full variable domain: DVKVTQSSRYLVKRTGEKVFLECVQDMDHENMFWYRQDPGLGLRLIYFSYDVKMKEKGDIPEGYSVSREKKERFSLILESASTNQTSMYLCASTLTSGNYEQYFGPGTRLTVT.

The J gene is TRBJ2-1, the V gene TRBV30; D is possibly TRBD2 (6 bases). Germline-derived CDR1 and CDR2 are GTSNPN and SVGIG (reference sequence). Trimming removed 5 bases at V and 3 bases at J, with 8 bases between. The CDR3 is 12 residues long. CDR3 DNA: TGTGCCTGGCGACTAGACTACAATGAGCAGTTCTTC. Residues: CAWRLDYNEQFF. The complete variable domain, with remaining parts taken from reference TRBV30 and TRBJ2-1, reads SQTIHQWPATLVQPVGSPLSLECTVEGTSNPNLYWYRQAAGRGLQLLFYSVGIGQISSEVPQNLSASRPQDRQFILSSKKLLLSDSGFYLCAWRLDYNEQFFGPGTRLTVL.

This clone was found once. The chain couples TRBV28 to TRBJ1-5, with D hard to call. In germline, CDR1 is MDHEN, CDR2 SYDVKM. The CDR3 runs to 12 residues. V was cut by 4 bases and J by 8 bases, with 9 bases left in between. CDR3 nucleotides: TGTGCCAGCAGTTCTCCCCCTGAGCCCCAGCATTTT. Translation: CASSSPPEPQHF. The variable domain in full, completed from reference TRBV28 and TRBJ1-5, reads DVKVTQSSRYLVKRTGEKVFLECVQDMDHENMFWYRQDPGLGLRLIYFSYDVKMKEKGDIPEGYSVSREKKERFSLILESASTNQTSMYLCASSSPPEPQHFGDGTRLSIL.

The chain is built from TRBV2 and TRBJ1-5; D gene uncertain. Germline loops: CDR1 SNHLY, CDR2 FYNNEI. V shed 1 base and J shed 7 bases, with 8 bases lying between them. The CDR3 spans 13 residues. CDR3 sequence: CASSEGRGQPQHF. The CDR3 DNA reads TGTGCCAGCAGTGAAGGGCGCGGGCAGCCCCAGCATTTT.

The chain is built from TRBV5-5 and TRBJ1-5; D is undetermined. Trimming removed 2 bases from V and 0 bases from J, with 9 bases in between. The CDR3 extends over 15 amino acids. CDR1 is SGHKS and CDR2 is YYEKEE in the germline V gene (reference sequence). The CDR3 here is CASSFMPDSNQPQHF. The CDR3 bases are TGTGCCAGCAGCTTTATGCCGGATAGCAATCAGCCCCAGCATTTT.

The V and J genes are TRBV6-1 and TRBJ2-7, with a possible D match to TRBD2 (6 bases). V was trimmed by 0 bases and J by 0 bases, leaving 9 bases between them. This CDR3 contains 15 residues. In germline, CDR1 is MNHNS, CDR2 SASEGT. The CDR3 sequence: CASSEALAVSYEQYF. The CDR3 region has the DNA TGTGCCAGCAGTGAAGCATTAGCGGTCTCCTACGAGCAGTACTTC.

This clone was seen just once. This sequence joins TRBV29-1 and TRBJ1-1, with a weak D call TRBD1 (5 bases). This CDR3 is 12 amino acids long. Per the germline V gene, CDR1 is SQVTM and CDR2 is ANQGSEA. V was pared by 3 bases and J by 11 bases, with 16 bases between. CDR3 sequence (DNA): TGCAGCGTTGAGGTGGGGCGCGAGTCCGCTTTCTTT. Amino acids: CSVEVGRESAFF.

The rearrangement uses TRBV5-4 and TRBJ2-3, with D perhaps being TRBD1 or TRBD2 (5 bases each). Germline values: CDR1 SGHNT, CDR2 YYREEE (reference sequence). The CDR3 runs to 14 residues. V was cut by 4 bases and J by 2 bases, with 11 bases left in between. The CDR3 coding sequence is TGTGCCAGCAGCGGGGACCGTTACACAGATACGCAGTATTTT. Its translation is CASSGDRYTDTQYF.

The chain combines TRBV5-1 with TRBJ2-3, with 7 positions matching TRBD2. The germline gives CDR1 SGHRS, CDR2 YFSETQ. With 4 bases clipped from V and 3 bases from J, the junction kept 2 bases outside the gene matches. The CDR3 runs 13 residues. The chain's CDR3 is CASSREGTDTQYF. CDR3 DNA sequence: TGCGCCAGCAGCAGGGAGGGAACAGATACGCAGTATTTT. Full variable domain (rest looked up from reference TRBV5-1 and TRBJ2-3): KAGVTQTPRYLIKTRGQQVTLSCSPISGHRSVSWYQQTPGQGLQFLFEYFSETQRNKGNFPGRFSGRQFSNSRSEMNVSTLELGDSALYLCASSREGTDTQYFGPGTRLTVL.

The chain combines TRBV6-1 with TRBJ2-2, with D perhaps given as TRBD1 or TRBD2 (6 bases each). The germline V gene encodes CDR1 MNHNS and CDR2 SASEGT. The CDR3 runs to 13 residues. V was clipped by 9 bases and J by 5 bases, with 13 bases between them. The CDR3 here is CASSGARTGELFF. CDR3 bases: TGTGCCAGTTCGGGGGCGCGAACCGGGGAGCTGTTTTTT.

This chain links TRBV5-1 with TRBJ2-3, with 8 bases that match TRBD1. With 4 bases clipped from V and 9 bases from J, the junction kept 7 bases outside the gene matches. CDR1 is SGHRS and CDR2 is YFSETQ in the germline V gene. The CDR3 consists of 13 residues. This chain's CDR3 is CASSPGQGSTQYF. The CDR3 DNA reads as TGCGCCAGCAGCCCCGGACAGGGTTCGACGCAGTATTTT.

The chain employs TRBV7-8 and TRBJ2-5, with 8 bases that match TRBD2. This CDR3 is 16 amino acids long. The germline V gene encodes CDR1 SGHVS and CDR2 FQNEAQ. V was pared by 0 bases and J by 2 bases, with 5 bases of the junction left unmatched. CDR3 DNA sequence: TGTGCCAGCAGCTTAGCCCCGATAGCGGGACAAGAGACCCAGTACTTC. This codes for CASSLAPIAGQETQYF.

The chain joins TRBV10-2 to TRBJ2-7; 8 bases are shared with TRBD2. Germline V CDR1 and CDR2: WSHSY, SAAADI. This CDR3 has 15 residues. V gave up 4 bases and J gave up 1 base; unmatched junction bases: 6. The CDR3 loop is CASSGELADSYEQYF. The CDR3 DNA is TGCGCCAGCAGTGGTGAACTAGCGGATTCCTACGAGCAGTACTTC.

The chain is built from TRBV9 and TRBJ2-4, with D perhaps matching TRBD2 (6 bases). This CDR3 is 16 amino acids long. V lost 0 bases, J lost 6 bases, and 16 bases lay in between. Germline CDR1 SGDLS, CDR2 YYNGEE. CDR3 sequence (DNA): TGTGCCAGCAGCGTAGGGAGGGGACTTTTCGGAAACATTCAGTACTTC. This codes for CASSVGRGLFGNIQYF.

This clone was recorded only once. The chain recombines TRBV5-1 with TRBJ2-2, with TRBD1 matching over 12 bases. CDR1 is SGHRS, CDR2 YFSETQ, per germline. The CDR3 consists of 18 residues. J was trimmed by 0 bases and V by 8 bases; bases with no gene match: 11. The DNA of the CDR3 is TGCGCCAGTAAAATCGGGACAGGGGGCTCTCCGAACACCGGGGAGCTGTTTTTT. This encodes CASKIGTGGSPNTGELFF.

This clone was recorded a few times. The gene calls are TRBV30 and TRBJ1-2, with D possibly being TRBD1 (5 bases). The CDR3 is made up of 14 amino acids. V lost 4 bases, J lost 7 bases, and 19 bases lay in between. The germline V gene encodes CDR1 GTSNPN and CDR2 SVGIG (reference sequence). The CDR3: CAWNWDRGRGGYTF. The CDR3 DNA reads TGTGCCTGGAACTGGGACCGCGGGCGTGGTGGCTACACCTTC.

This rearrangement joins TRBV9 to TRBJ2-1; the match to TRBD2 covers 10 bases. Trimming cost V 2 bases and J 10 bases; bases outside gene matches: 6. The CDR3 length is 14 residues. The germline gives CDR1 SGDLS, CDR2 YYNGEE. CDR3 loop: CASSVVAGGGEQFF. CDR3 coding DNA: TGTGCCAGCAGCGTGGTAGCGGGGGGCGGCGAGCAGTTCTTC.

The V and J genes are TRBV11-3 and TRBJ2-1; 8 positions agree with TRBD1. This CDR3 contains 16 residues. CDR1 SGHNT and CDR2 YENEEA come from the germline V gene. The V segment lost 5 bases and the J segment 2 bases; nucleotides outside the gene matches: 8. In nucleotides, the CDR3 is TGTGCCAGCAGCCCCCAGGGGGCGGGGACCTACAATGAGCAGTTCTTC. Translated, it gives CASSPQGAGTYNEQFF.

Worth noting for this clone: Other DNA variants within this sample encode the same CDR3. The chain employs TRBV2 and TRBJ1-5; D is unclear. Germline CDR1 SNHLY, CDR2 FYNNEI. CDR3 length: 13 residues. Trimming took off 9 bases at V and 0 bases at J, with 9 bases between the two ends. The CDR3 nucleotides are TGTGCCAGTTCGCGGGATAGCAATCAGCCCCAGCATTTT. This gives the protein CASSRDSNQPQHF.

The chain uses TRBV30 and TRBJ2-7; 7 bases fit TRBD2. This CDR3 region has 15 residues. V lost 0 bases and J lost 5; bases outside the gene matches: 10. Germline CDR1 and CDR2: GTSNPN and SVGIG (reference sequence). CDR3 nucleotide sequence: TGTGCCTGGAGTGTACGTGTACTAGCGATCAACGAGCAGTACTTC. It encodes CAWSVRVLAINEQYF.